The 32 T cell receptor beta chains presented below share a single source sample, sequenced in a study of control samples from healthy donors and cancer patients. Sequencing used immunoSEQ multiplex PCR; TCRdb keeps in-frame clones, though not all of them. Of 110,000 or so clones in the sample, around 82% were seen once. Sequencing was done on a sample of blood. Receptors originate from a woman aged 45-60 years in good health.

This clone was recorded once. This chain uses TRBV6-5 with TRBJ1-5, with D possibly being TRBD1 (5 bases). Germline V gene lookup returns CDR1 MNHEY and CDR2 SVGAGI. Trimming removed 5 bases at V and 6 bases at J, with 14 bases between. The CDR3 totals 14 residues. CDR3 bases: TGTGCCAGCAGTCTTCAAACGGGGGGTCAGCCCCAGCATTTT. Translation gives CASSLQTGGQPQHF.

The chain recombines TRBV7-2 with TRBJ2-7, with 7 bases identical to TRBD1. CDR3 size: 17 residues. The germline V gene has CDR1 SGHTA and CDR2 FQGNSA. The V segment lost 1 base and the J segment 2 bases; nucleotides outside the gene matches: 11. For the CDR3, the DNA is TGTGCCAGCAGCTTAGGGGTCAGGGGGTCCGGGGCCTACGAGCAGTACTTC. Translated, it gives CASSLGVRGSGAYEQYF.

The rearrangement joins TRBV6-1 to TRBJ1-6; maybe TRBD1 (6 bases). In germline, CDR1 is MNHNS, CDR2 SASEGT. This CDR3 contains 15 residues. V shed 3 bases and J shed 8 bases, with 14 bases lying between them. The CDR3 DNA is TGTGCCAGCAGTGAGGGTACAGGGTTATATTCACCCCTCCACTTT. Translation gives CASSEGTGLYSPLHF.

This chain links TRBV6-5 with TRBJ2-2; possibly TRBD1 for D (6 bases). Germline-derived CDR1 and CDR2 are MNHEY and SVGAGI. Trimming took off 6 bases at V and 1 base at J, with 12 bases between the two ends. The CDR3 loop spans 15 amino acids. CDR3 sequence (DNA): TGTGCCAGCAGCCTAAAGACAGGGAACACCGGGGAGCTGTTTTTT. It codes for CASSLKTGNTGELFF.

The rearrangement links TRBV15 to TRBJ2-1; D call uncertain. Trimming removed 3 bases from V and 3 bases from J, with 12 bases in between. CDR1 LNHNV and CDR2 YYDKDF come from the germline V gene (reference sequence). The CDR3 contains 15 residues. Here the CDR3 DNA reads TGTGCCACCAGCAGGCCTTCGGCCTACTACAATGAGCAGTTCTTC. Encoded protein: CATSRPSAYYNEQFF.

This sequence joins TRBV30 and TRBJ1-3, with D unclear. Germline V CDR1 and CDR2: GTSNPN, SVGIG (reference sequence). V lost 1 base and J 8 bases, leaving 9 bases between the germline ends. The CDR3 has 12 residues. The CDR3 region is CAWSAPWDTIYF. DNA of the CDR3: TGTGCCTGGAGTGCACCGTGGGACACCATATATTTT.

The J gene is TRBJ1-5, the V gene TRBV19; D perhaps matches TRBD1 (6 bases). The germline V gene has CDR1 LNHDA and CDR2 SQIVND (reference sequence). The CDR3 covers 17 residues. With 9 bases removed from V and 3 bases from J, the gap between germline ends came to 24 bases. The CDR3 DNA sequence: TGTGCCAGCGGAATTCAAACAGGGCTCAGGCACAATCAGCCCCAGCATTTT. Translation gives CASGIQTGLRHNQPQHF.

The rearrangement links TRBV6-6 to TRBJ2-7; a possible D gene is TRBD1 (5 bases). Per germline, CDR1 MNHNY and CDR2 SVGAGI (reference sequence). Trimming removed 7 bases at V and 2 bases at J, with 18 bases between. This CDR3 region has 15 residues. CDR3 loop: CASTTPGTGAYEQYF. As DNA, the CDR3 is TGTGCCAGCACTACCCCGGGCACAGGAGCCTACGAGCAGTACTTC.

The chain couples TRBV7-9 to TRBJ2-1; D uncertain. This CDR3 is 14 amino acids long. Looked up from germline, CDR1 is SEHNR and CDR2 is FQNEAQ (reference sequence). Trimming removed 5 bases at V and 5 bases at J, with 13 bases between. CDR3 protein: CASSLLAENNEQFF. CDR3 in DNA: TGTGCCAGCAGCCTCCTTGCAGAGAACAATGAGCAGTTCTTC.

The J gene is TRBJ2-5, the V gene TRBV5-1; D is ambiguous. CDR1 and CDR2 from the germline V gene are SGHRS and YFSETQ. The CDR3 runs 11 residues. The germline V and J ends were trimmed by 2 bases and 1 base, with 0 bases remaining between them. The CDR3 region has the DNA TGCGCCAGCAGCTTCCAAGAGACCCAGTACTTC. Protein product: CASSFQETQYF.

This chain links TRBV5-5 with TRBJ1-1; no firm D call. The V and J ends lost 4 bases and 0 bases respectively, with 16 bases between them. Germline CDR1 reads SGHKS; CDR2 reads YYEKEE (reference sequence). The CDR3 runs to 16 residues. The CDR3 loop reads CASSLSGSSMNTEAFF. The CDR3 DNA sequence: TGTGCCAGCAGCCTTTCCGGGTCCTCCATGAACACTGAAGCTTTCTTT. The full variable domain, completed using reference TRBV5-5 and TRBJ1-1, is DAGVTQSPTHLIKTRGQQVTLRCSPISGHKSVSWYQQVLGQGPQFIFQYYEKEERGRGNFPDRFSARQFPNYSSELNVNALLLGDSALYLCASSLSGSSMNTEAFFGQGTRLTVV.

This chain joins TRBV6-6 and TRBJ1-5, with D possibly matching TRBD1 (5 bases). The CDR3 has 14 residues. Per the germline V gene, CDR1 is MNHNY and CDR2 is SVGAGI (reference sequence). V gave up 4 bases and J gave up 6 bases, with 13 bases separating them. CDR3 bases: TGTGCCAGCAGTTCGGGGGTTGAGAGTCAGCCCCAGCATTTT. The encoded protein is CASSSGVESQPQHF.

J is TRBJ1-2 and V is TRBV4-2, with a possible D match to TRBD1 (6 bases). CDR1 is LGHNA, CDR2 YNFKEQ, per germline. This CDR3 region has 12 residues. V lost 4 bases and J lost 5, with 8 bases in between. The CDR3 loop reads CASSPDSYGYTF. DNA of the CDR3: TGTGCCAGCAGCCCGGACAGTTATGGCTACACCTTC.

This clone was counted only a few times. V gene TRBV20-1 combines with J gene TRBJ1-2; the match to TRBD1 covers 8 bases. CDR1 DFQATT and CDR2 SNEGSKA come from the germline V gene (reference sequence). The J segment lost 4 bases and the V segment lost 3 bases, leaving 4 bases of the junction unmatched. This CDR3 is built from 13 residues. CDR3 region: CSASPGGGYGYTF. In DNA form, the CDR3 reads TGCAGTGCTAGTCCAGGGGGCGGCTATGGCTACACCTTC.

This chain connects TRBV28 to TRBJ1-1; D gene uncertain. In germline, CDR1 is MDHEN, CDR2 SYDVKM. The V end was cut by 2 bases, the J end by 12 bases, with 16 bases between. There are 13 residues in the CDR3. The CDR3: CASSLRQTRVSFF. In DNA, the CDR3 is TGTGCCAGCAGTTTACGGCAGACCCGAGTATCTTTCTTT.

This clone was counted once. The chain combines TRBV5-1 with TRBJ1-4, with D tentatively TRBD1 (6 bases). Germline CDR1 reads SGHRS; CDR2 reads YFSETQ. This CDR3 contains 14 residues. Trimming stripped 0 bases from V and 7 bases from J, with 10 bases between. CDR3 nucleotides: TGCGCCAGCAGCTTGGAACAGGGAGGTGAAAAACTGTTTTTT. Amino acids: CASSLEQGGEKLFF.

This sequence joins TRBV19 and TRBJ2-3, with D tentatively TRBD2 (6 bases). CDR3 length equals 15 residues. In germline, CDR1 is LNHDA, CDR2 SQIVND (reference sequence). V was clipped by 5 bases and J by 8 bases, with 20 bases between them. The CDR3 DNA is TGTGCCAGTAGTTTAACCGGGACGGGGGTTCGTACGCAGTATTTT. This translates into CASSLTGTGVRTQYF.

This sequence joins TRBV10-3 and TRBJ2-7; no definite D call. Germline assignment: CDR1 ENHRY and CDR2 SYGVKD. Trimming stripped 2 bases from V and 6 bases from J, with 17 bases between. The length of the CDR3 is 15 residues. The chain's CDR3 is CAISEPTMGFLEQYF. As DNA, the CDR3 is TGTGCCATCAGTGAGCCTACAATGGGGTTCCTCGAGCAGTACTTC.

J is TRBJ1-5 and V is TRBV9; possibly TRBD1 for D (6 bases). The CDR3 has 15 residues. Germline V gene data show CDR1 as SGDLS and CDR2 as YYNGEE. With 3 bases removed from V and 4 bases from J, the gap between germline ends came to 14 bases. The CDR3 here is CASSGGDMTNQPQHF. As DNA, the CDR3 is TGTGCCAGCAGCGGAGGGGACATGACTAATCAGCCCCAGCATTTT.

V usage is TRBV7-6 and J usage is TRBJ1-1, with 8 bases lining up with TRBD1. The V gene end was trimmed by 0 bases and the J gene end by 5 bases; junction bases not matched to a gene: 14. Germline-derived CDR1 and CDR2 are SGHVS and FNYEAQ. This CDR3 spans 18 amino acids. CDR3 protein: CASSLAWGTGISGTEAFF. The CDR3 bases are TGTGCCAGCAGCTTAGCGTGGGGGACAGGTATATCGGGGACTGAAGCTTTCTTT.

The rearrangement joins TRBV24-1 to TRBJ2-2; D possibly corresponds to TRBD1 (6 bases). This CDR3 is 18 amino acids long. The V gene lost 2 bases and the J gene lost 0 bases, with 15 bases spanning the gap. CDR1 is KGHDR and CDR2 is SFDVKD in the germline V gene. CDR3 bases: TGTGCCACCAGTGATTCAAAGGGGGTTCTCGCGAACACCGGGGAGCTGTTTTTT. Translating it yields CATSDSKGVLANTGELFF.

CDR3 loop: CASSSQGSGYNEQFF. The DNA for the CDR3 is TGTGCCAGCAGCTCGCAAGGATCGGGGTACAATGAGCAGTTCTTC. The chain couples TRBV11-2 to TRBJ2-1, with D perhaps TRBD2 (5 bases). Germline assignment: CDR1 SGHAT and CDR2 FQNNGV. CDR3 length: 15 residues. Deletions cut 4 bases from V and 4 bases from J, with 14 bases between.

This clone appeared once. The rearrangement uses TRBV7-9 and TRBJ1-4; D uncertain. Germline CDR1 and CDR2: SEHNR and FQNEAQ (reference sequence). The CDR3 extends over 16 amino acids. Trimming stripped 4 bases from V and 8 bases from J, with 20 bases between. CDR3 DNA: TGTGCCAGCAGCTCCCTCTCCGGGCAGTTGGGAGAAAAACTGTTTTTT. It translates to CASSSLSGQLGEKLFF.

The V and J genes are TRBV7-6 and TRBJ1-2; D possibly corresponds to TRBD1 (5 bases). The CDR3 extends over 13 amino acids. CDR1 and CDR2 (germline): SGHVS, FNYEAQ. Deletions cut 5 bases from V and 8 bases from J, with 15 bases between. The CDR3 sequence is CASSDNWGSGYTF. For the CDR3, the DNA is TGTGCCAGCAGCGATAACTGGGGGTCGGGCTACACCTTC.

This rearrangement joins TRBV7-2 to TRBJ1-4; D not certain. Germline CDR1 is SGHTA and CDR2 is FQGNSA. CDR3 length: 15 residues. V lost 1 base, J lost 2 bases, and 8 bases lay in between. CDR3 amino acids: CASSLDGRTNEKLFF. The CDR3 region has the DNA TGTGCCAGCAGCTTAGACGGACGCACTAATGAAAAACTGTTTTTT.

The chain uses TRBV24-1 and TRBJ1-1, with D possibly TRBD1 on 6 matching bases. Germline CDR1 is KGHDR and CDR2 is SFDVKD. The CDR3 consists of 13 residues. Trimming cost V 9 bases and J 1 base, with 11 bases left between them. The CDR3 DNA is TGTGCCACCCATAACAGGGAGAACACTGAAGCTTTCTTT. This encodes CATHNRENTEAFF.

V usage is TRBV27 and J usage is TRBJ1-2; D is unclear. Trimming left V 2 bases short and J 2 bases short, with 18 bases between. Germline V gene sequence: CDR1 MNHEY, CDR2 SMNVEV (reference sequence). This CDR3 region has 17 residues. The CDR3 DNA follows: TGTGCCAGCAGTTTAGCCTCTGTACCGGGTTCGAACTATGGCTACACCTTC. This encodes CASSLASVPGSNYGYTF.

The V gene is TRBV4-3, the J gene TRBJ2-7; TRBD2 agrees at 12 bases. The J segment lost 6 bases and the V segment lost 4 bases, leaving 7 bases of the junction unmatched. Germline V gene lookup returns CDR1 LGHNA and CDR2 YSLEER. The CDR3 has 15 amino acids. CDR3 region: CASSPNGLAGSEQYF. The CDR3 DNA is TGCGCCAGCAGCCCCAACGGACTAGCGGGGAGCGAGCAGTACTTC.

The V gene is TRBV19, the J gene TRBJ2-2; D is possibly TRBD1 (6 bases). V was pared by 6 bases and J by 6 bases, with 8 bases between. CDR3 length: 12 residues. CDR1 and CDR2 from the germline V gene are LNHDA and SQIVND (reference sequence). The CDR3 region is CASSRGPGELFF. The CDR3 DNA reads TGTGCCAGTAGCAGGGGACCCGGGGAGCTGTTTTTT.

V and J are TRBV5-1 and TRBJ2-1; D unclear. Trimming pared 2 bases from V and 5 bases from J, leaving 14 bases between. This CDR3 region has 15 residues. CDR1 and CDR2 (germline): SGHRS, YFSETQ. CDR3 bases: TGCGCCAGCAGCTTCCGTTTAGTGGGCAACAATGAGCAGTTCTTC. This encodes CASSFRLVGNNEQFF.

V gene TRBV2 combines with J gene TRBJ1-1; no clear D. This CDR3 spans 13 amino acids. The germline CDR1 and CDR2 sequences are SNHLY and FYNNEI. Trimming shortened V by 1 base and J by 6 bases, and 9 bases separated the two germline ends. CDR3 in DNA: TGTGCCAGCAGTGAAGAGGAGCGGGCTGAAGCTTTCTTT. Its protein is CASSEEERAEAFF.

Details on this clone: The junction departs from the called germline gene at one end, perhaps through a read error. The genes are TRBV23-1 and TRBJ2-2; the D gene is possibly TRBD2 (5 bases). TRBV23-1 carries the ORF label, with uncertain function. The CDR3 consists of 17 residues. CDR3 sequence (DNA): TGCGCCAGCAGTCAATGTAAGAGGGTAAGTTTTCACCGGGGAGCTGTTTTT. Protein product: CASSQCKRVSFHRGAVF.